Each of the 31 T cell receptor beta chains below was sequenced from the same sample in a study of shared clonotypes between healthy human individuals (dated by TCRdb to the early 2020s). The protocol used for the library was the immunoSEQ multiplex PCR assay. TCRdb took this table from immuneACCESS and kept in-frame rearrangements with V and J called. Such tables lack part of the clones; where checked against another copy, unresolved V genes explain under half of the gap, and the rest is unexplained. A total of 780,000 or so clones appear in this sample, roughly 72% of them only once. The ten largest clones take up 1.8% of the sample. Material: memory CD4+ T cells sorted from blood. In the paper's terms, the cell subset or site label means: CD45RA-negative fraction. These receptors all come from a woman in her thirties in good health.

The rearrangement links TRBV4-1 to TRBJ2-7, with 7 bases that match TRBD1. The V segment lost 2 bases and the J segment 6 bases; nucleotides outside the gene matches: 4. Germline lookup yields CDR1 MGHRA and CDR2 YSYEKL. This CDR3 comprises 13 residues. CDR3 in amino acids: CASSQTTGIEQYF. The CDR3 nucleotides read TGCGCCAGCAGCCAAACGACAGGGATCGAGCAGTACTTC.

The V gene is TRBV4-1, the J gene TRBJ1-4; TRBD1 agrees at 9 bases. The CDR3 spans 15 residues. Germline V gives CDR1 MGHRA, CDR2 YSYEKL. The V gene end was trimmed by 4 bases and the J gene end by 8 bases; junction bases not matched to a gene: 8. The CDR3 sequence: CASSPAGTGKEKLFF. The CDR3 DNA follows: TGCGCCAGCAGCCCCGCCGGGACAGGGAAAGAAAAACTGTTTTTT.

J is TRBJ2-7 and V is TRBV2; D not resolved. The V and J ends lost 0 bases and 7 bases respectively, with 4 bases between them. Germline V gene lookup returns CDR1 SNHLY and CDR2 FYNNEI. The CDR3 has 11 residues. The CDR3 DNA reads as TGTGCCAGCAGTGAAGCGAGGGAGCAGTACTTC. Translating gives CASSEAREQYF.

This rearrangement joins TRBV28 to TRBJ1-1; a weak D match, TRBD1 (6 bases). Germline CDR1 and CDR2: MDHEN and SYDVKM. CDR3 size: 14 residues. Trimming took off 5 bases at V and 1 base at J, with 11 bases between the two ends. The chain's CDR3 is CASSRTGTNTEAFF. CDR3 bases: TGTGCCAGCAGTCGTACAGGGACGAACACTGAAGCTTTCTTT.

DNA of the CDR3: TGTGCCACCAGCAGGACAGGGACCTTGTCCAAAAACATTCAGTACTTC. Translation: CATSRTGTLSKNIQYF. J is TRBJ2-4 and V is TRBV15; TRBD1 agrees at 7 bases. Germline CDR1 reads LNHNV; CDR2 reads YYDKDF (reference sequence). J lost 2 bases, V lost 3 bases, and 7 bases had no gene match. The CDR3 has 16 amino acids.

The chain has TRBV4-1 and TRBJ2-1; D gene unclear. Trimming left V 3 bases short and J 10 bases short, with 13 bases between. This CDR3 is built from 13 residues. Germline loops: CDR1 MGHRA, CDR2 YSYEKL. The CDR3 DNA follows: TGCGCCAGCAGCCAGGGTACACTGGAGGAGCAGTTCTTC. This encodes CASSQGTLEEQFF.

This clone appeared a few times. The chain recombines TRBV10-3 with TRBJ1-3; D is perhaps TRBD1 (5 bases). V lost 6 bases and J 0 bases, leaving 9 bases between the germline ends. CDR3 length: 14 amino acids. Germline V gives CDR1 ENHRY, CDR2 SYGVKD. Here the CDR3 DNA reads TGTGCCATCAGGACGACAGCCTCTGGAAACACCATATATTTT. Translation gives CAIRTTASGNTIYF.

Here the CDR3 reads CASSLSHGQSGANVLTF. The CDR3 DNA is TGTGCCAGCAGTTTATCCCACGGACAGTCTGGGGCCAACGTCCTGACTTTC. The chain carries TRBV27 and TRBJ2-6; maybe TRBD1 (6 bases). With 0 bases removed from V and 1 base from J, the gap between germline ends came to 10 bases. Germline-derived CDR1 and CDR2 are MNHEY and SMNVEV (reference sequence). The CDR3 has 17 residues.

The chain's CDR3 is CASSPGLKSYEQYF. Here the CDR3 DNA reads TGTGCCAGCTCACCGGGACTGAAATCCTACGAGCAGTACTTC. The chain couples TRBV18 to TRBJ2-7; weak D call: TRBD2 (6 bases). The CDR3 is 14 residues long. The V gene's germline CDR1 is KGHSH and CDR2 LQKENI. V lost 3 bases and J lost 1, with 10 bases in between.

The gene calls are TRBV9 and TRBJ2-3; no clear D. CDR1 and CDR2 (germline): SGDLS, YYNGEE. The CDR3 has 12 residues. Trimming shortened V by 0 bases and J by 4 bases, and 3 bases separated the two germline ends. CDR3 sequence: CASSVEADTQYF. CDR3 nucleotide sequence: TGTGCCAGCAGCGTAGAGGCAGATACGCAGTATTTT.

The chain employs TRBV4-1 and TRBJ2-5; D remains ambiguous. V lost 0 bases and J 4 bases, leaving 18 bases between the germline ends. The CDR3 consists of 17 residues. Germline V CDR1 and CDR2: MGHRA, YSYEKL. The CDR3 DNA follows: TGCGCCAGCAGCCAAGATAAAGGTTTGGTAGAGCGAGAGACCCAGTACTTC. It encodes CASSQDKGLVERETQYF.

As regards this clone: A much bigger clone sits one base away, suggesting this may be a read error. This sample also contains other DNA sequences that code for the same CDR3. The V gene is TRBV11-2, the J gene TRBJ2-5, with unresolved D. The CDR3 totals 11 residues. V lost 5 bases to trimming and J lost 5 bases, with 6 bases between them. Germline CDR1 and CDR2: SGHAT and FQNNGV. The CDR3 DNA sequence: TGTGCCAGCAGCCCTGGGGAGACCCAGTACTTC. It yields the protein CASSPGETQYF.

The rearrangement joins TRBV2 to TRBJ1-2; D is unresolved. The CDR3 has 14 residues. Germline CDR1 reads SNHLY; CDR2 reads FYNNEI. Trimming took 7 bases from V and 8 from J, leaving 20 bases between them. The CDR3 DNA sequence: TGTGCCAGCAACCAGAACACAGTCGTCGGGGGCTACACCTTC. It specifies CASNQNTVVGGYTF.

The rearrangement joins TRBV28 to TRBJ2-1; no definite D call. Trimming removed 1 base at V and 4 bases at J, with 11 bases between. Germline CDR1 and CDR2: MDHEN and SYDVKM. The length of the CDR3 is 15 residues. The CDR3 bases are TGTGCCAGCAGTTTATTTGTTCAGGTTTACAATGAGCAGTTCTTC. This translates into CASSLFVQVYNEQFF.

This chain links TRBV5-8 with TRBJ1-5, with D perhaps TRBD1 (6 bases). The CDR3 is made up of 18 amino acids. V was trimmed by 0 bases and J by 4 bases, leaving 20 bases between them. Germline V lookup: CDR1 SGHTS, CDR2 YDEGEE. DNA of the CDR3: TGTGCCAGCAGCTTGGTCCTTTCAGGCAGGGGCAGAAATCAGCCCCAGCATTTT. This translates into CASSLVLSGRGRNQPQHF.

This chain links TRBV28 with TRBJ2-3; no firm D call. Trimming took off 4 bases at V and 4 bases at J, with 6 bases between the two ends. This CDR3 contains 12 residues. CDR1 is MDHEN and CDR2 is SYDVKM in the germline V gene. CDR3 region: CASSSVADTQYF. In DNA, the CDR3 is TGTGCCAGCAGTTCCGTGGCAGATACGCAGTATTTT.

CDR3 DNA sequence: TGTGCCAGCTCCTCTGGGACGAACTATGGCTACACCTTC. It encodes CASSSGTNYGYTF. V usage is TRBV18 and J usage is TRBJ1-2; D possibly corresponds to TRBD1 (5 bases). V gave up 6 bases and J gave up 2 bases, with 10 bases separating them. The CDR3 loop spans 13 amino acids. Per the germline V gene, CDR1 is KGHSH and CDR2 is LQKENI.

The rearrangement links TRBV28 to TRBJ2-2; D gene uncertain. The germline V gene encodes CDR1 MDHEN and CDR2 SYDVKM. The germline V and J ends were trimmed by 6 bases and 0 bases, with 5 bases remaining between them. This CDR3 is built from 13 residues. The CDR3 DNA sequence: TGTGCCAGCAGGCAATCGAACACCGGGGAGCTGTTTTTT. Protein sequence: CASRQSNTGELFF.

This clone was observed a handful of times. V usage is TRBV18 and J usage is TRBJ1-1; 11 nucleotides align to TRBD1. The CDR3 length is 14 residues. The V and J ends lost 5 bases and 6 bases, in that order; junction bases with no gene match: 5. Germline loops: CDR1 KGHSH, CDR2 LQKENI. The CDR3, as DNA: TGTGCCAGCTCATTCGGACAGGGGGCCTCTGAAGCTTTCTTT. It encodes CASSFGQGASEAFF.

Concerning this clone itself: Other DNA variants within this sample encode the same CDR3. The J gene is TRBJ1-1, the V gene TRBV6-1; TRBD1 agrees at 10 bases. The V and J ends lost 9 bases and 5 bases, in that order; junction bases with no gene match: 9. The CDR3 loop spans 14 amino acids. Germline V lookup: CDR1 MNHNS, CDR2 SASEGT. The CDR3 sequence: CASSPGQGWTEAFF. For the CDR3, the DNA is TGTGCCAGTTCCCCGGGACAGGGGTGGACTGAAGCTTTCTTT.

This clone was counted between two and nine times. J is TRBJ1-5 and V is TRBV15; D not certain. This CDR3 has 13 amino acids. V gave up 3 bases and J gave up 5 bases, with 8 bases separating them. Germline loops: CDR1 LNHNV, CDR2 YYDKDF (reference sequence). In nucleotides, the CDR3 is TGTGCCACCAGCAGGCAACACGATCAGCCCCAGCATTTT. This translates into CATSRQHDQPQHF.

This sequence joins TRBV4-1 and TRBJ1-1; D may be TRBD1 (5 bases). Germline V gene lookup returns CDR1 MGHRA and CDR2 YSYEKL. V was shortened by 1 base and J by 2 bases, with 11 bases between the two germline ends. CDR3 length: 15 amino acids. CDR3 region: CASSQVGGVNTEAFF. DNA of the CDR3: TGCGCCAGCAGCCAAGTGGGGGGAGTTAACACTGAAGCTTTCTTT.

The V gene is TRBV10-3, the J gene TRBJ2-1; TRBD2 matches 12 bases. The J segment lost 0 bases and the V segment lost 6 bases, leaving 6 bases of the junction unmatched. The CDR3 is 17 amino acids. Germline V gene lookup returns CDR1 ENHRY and CDR2 SYGVKD. The CDR3 region is CAIRASGRVGSYNEQFF. The DNA of the CDR3 is TGTGCCATCAGGGCTAGCGGGAGGGTTGGCTCCTACAATGAGCAGTTCTTC.

This chain uses TRBV6-1 with TRBJ2-7; tentatively, D is TRBD2 (6 bases). Germline CDR1 is MNHNS and CDR2 is SASEGT. This CDR3 is built from 13 residues. Trimming shortened V by 0 bases and J by 9 bases, and 12 bases separated the two germline ends. The CDR3 sequence: CASSEARGGGQYF. The CDR3 DNA is TGTGCCAGCAGTGAAGCGCGGGGAGGAGGGCAGTACTTC.

The chain links TRBV4-1 to TRBJ2-2, with 7 positions matching TRBD1. From germline, CDR1 is MGHRA and CDR2 YSYEKL. V gave up 1 base and J gave up 6 bases; unmatched junction bases: 5. This CDR3 comprises 15 residues. The CDR3 reads CASSQAKGASGELFF. The CDR3, as DNA: TGCGCCAGCAGCCAAGCTAAGGGGGCATCCGGGGAGCTGTTTTTT.

V usage is TRBV7-2 and J usage is TRBJ1-2; no reliable D call. In germline, CDR1 is SGHTA, CDR2 FQGNSA. V dropped 2 bases and J dropped 0 bases, with 10 bases sitting between them. The CDR3 has 15 amino acids. The CDR3 loop reads CASSLSASTNYGYTF. CDR3 DNA sequence: TGTGCCAGCAGCTTATCTGCAAGTACTAACTATGGCTACACCTTC.

Details on this clone: The sample carries other DNA sequences with the same CDR3. The J gene is TRBJ2-7, the V gene TRBV20-1; D tentatively reads TRBD1 or TRBD2 (5 bases each). Germline loops: CDR1 DFQATT, CDR2 SNEGSKA (reference sequence). Between the trimmed V and J ends, which lost 3 bases and 5 bases, there was a span of 8 bases. The CDR3 length is 11 residues. CDR3 loop: CSASEGNEQYF. The CDR3 nucleotides are TGCAGTGCTAGTGAGGGGAACGAGCAGTACTTC.

In this sample, this clone turned up a few times. This chain joins TRBV10-3 and TRBJ2-7, with TRBD1 matching 8 bases. Looked up from germline, CDR1 is ENHRY and CDR2 is SYGVKD. This CDR3 region has 15 residues. The V gene end was trimmed by 4 bases and the J gene end by 5 bases; junction bases not matched to a gene: 10. The CDR3 nucleotides are TGTGCCATCAGTGGATTCGACAGGGGAGTACACGAGCAGTACTTC. Its translation: CAISGFDRGVHEQYF.

V usage is TRBV19 and J usage is TRBJ2-7; D gene ambiguous. The CDR3 runs to 14 residues. Trimming removed 7 bases at V and 5 bases at J, with 18 bases between. The germline gives CDR1 LNHDA, CDR2 SQIVND (reference sequence). The CDR3 is CASKAMESANEQYF. Here the CDR3 DNA reads TGTGCCAGTAAAGCCATGGAGAGCGCTAACGAGCAGTACTTC.

CDR3 coding DNA: TGCGCCAGCAGCTTGGGGGACTTATACGACGAGCAGTACTTC. It codes for CASSLGDLYDEQYF. The gene calls are TRBV5-1 and TRBJ2-5, with D perhaps matching TRBD2 (6 bases). Judging by the DNA end, TRBJ2-7 fits better; the J call may be wrong. The germline V gene encodes CDR1 SGHRS and CDR2 YFSETQ. The CDR3 runs 14 residues.

The chain is built from TRBV6-1 and TRBJ2-7; TRBD2 might be the D (5 bases). CDR3 length: 14 amino acids. V was cut by 6 bases and J by 7 bases, with 19 bases left in between. The germline CDR1 and CDR2 sequences are MNHNS and SASEGT. In nucleotides, the CDR3 is TGTGCCAGCAGGGACTTCGGAGGAACGGAGGAGCAGTACTTC. The encoded protein is CASRDFGGTEEQYF.